One and the same sample provided the 12 T cell receptor beta chains below, sequenced in a study of T-cell reconstitution after alpha-beta-depleted transplantation in children. It was with unique molecular identifiers that the TCRbeta library was prepared. Each CDR3 protein is one row after TCRdb ran MiXCR on the PCR reads. The sample lists about 420,000 distinct CDR3 sequences, approximately 11% seen once, with roughly 6% in the top ten. Sequencing used PBMCs from the stem cell graft donor, obtained from the stem cell graft. These receptors all stem from a human donor who donated a stem cell graft to a child with acute myeloid leukemia.

This clonotype was seen many times. V gene TRBV9 combines with J gene TRBJ2-1; D remains ambiguous. Trimming took off 1 base at V and 5 bases at J, with 13 bases between the two ends. The CDR3 runs 15 residues. From germline, CDR1 is SGDLS and CDR2 YYNGEE. The chain's CDR3 is CASSVQSTADNEQFF. In DNA form, the CDR3 reads TGTGCCAGCAGCGTACAGAGTACAGCCGACAATGAGCAGTTCTTC.

This clonotype came up a few times. V usage is TRBV3-1 and J usage is TRBJ1-1; D possibly corresponds to TRBD1 (6 bases). Trimming stripped 4 bases from V and 5 bases from J, with 20 bases between. The CDR3 spans 16 residues. CDR1 and CDR2 (germline): LGHDT, YNNKEL (reference sequence). The CDR3 spells CASSPGARWGGTEAFF. As DNA, the CDR3 is TGTGCCAGCAGCCCAGGGGCGAGGTGGGGAGGAACTGAAGCTTTCTTT.

This clonotype showed up just a few times. The gene calls are TRBV5-1 and TRBJ2-1; tentatively, D is TRBD1 (6 bases). Germline lookup yields CDR1 SGHRS and CDR2 YFSETQ. This CDR3 contains 13 residues. Deletions cut 0 bases from V and 6 bases from J, with 7 bases between. The CDR3 sequence is CASSLEGGNEQFF. CDR3 nucleotides: TGCGCCAGCAGCTTGGAAGGGGGCAATGAGCAGTTCTTC.

The chain combines TRBV7-2 with TRBJ2-1; TRBD2 matches at 10 bases. Trimming at V came to 5 bases and at J to 5 bases, leaving 9 bases not matched to a gene. Germline-derived CDR1 and CDR2 are SGHTA and FQGNSA. CDR3 length: 16 amino acids. The CDR3 DNA follows: TGTGCCAGCAGCGGTCAAAGCGGGAGGGCCCACAATGAGCAGTTCTTC. Encoded protein: CASSGQSGRAHNEQFF.

This clonotype has only a few counts. The rearrangement joins TRBV14 to TRBJ1-5, with a tentative D call TRBD1 (6 bases). Trimming shortened V by 1 base and J by 2 bases, and 9 bases separated the two germline ends. This CDR3 is 15 amino acids long. Germline V gene data show CDR1 as SGHDN and CDR2 as FVKESK. The CDR3 DNA follows: TGTGCCAGCAGCCAAGTTCGACAGGGCAATCAGCCCCAGCATTTT. It yields the protein CASSQVRQGNQPQHF.

The V gene is TRBV18, the J gene TRBJ2-1; D gene unclear. CDR1 and CDR2 (germline): KGHSH, LQKENI. This CDR3 contains 19 residues. Trimming cost V 1 base and J 0 bases, with 19 bases left between them. CDR3 protein: CASSPRSTDSIDSYNEQFF. The CDR3 coding sequence is TGTGCCAGCTCACCACGCTCTACCGACTCCATCGACTCCTACAATGAGCAGTTCTTC.

The chain carries TRBV6-1 and TRBJ1-2; D is possibly TRBD1 (6 bases). V was clipped by 0 bases and J by 6 bases, with 20 bases between them. The V gene's germline CDR1 is MNHNS and CDR2 SASEGT. CDR3 length equals 17 residues. CDR3 in amino acids: CASSEAVVGGPWDGYTF. The CDR3 bases are TGTGCCAGCAGTGAAGCCGTCGTCGGGGGGCCATGGGATGGCTACACCTTC.

This clonotype was recorded at least ten times. This rearrangement joins TRBV7-2 to TRBJ2-2; 12 nucleotides align to TRBD2. The CDR3 has 17 amino acids. The germline gives CDR1 SGHTA, CDR2 FQGNSA. V shed 5 bases and J 6 bases; nucleotides not matched to a gene: 10. This CDR3 is CASSRDLTSGSSGELFF. For the CDR3, the DNA is TGTGCCAGCAGCCGCGACCTGACTAGCGGGAGCTCCGGGGAGCTGTTTTTT. Full variable domain (rest looked up from reference TRBV7-2 and TRBJ2-2): GAGVSQSPSNKVTEKGKDVELRCDPISGHTALYWYRQSLGQGLEFLIYFQGNSAPDKSGLPSDRFSAERTGGSVSTLTIQRTQQEDSAVYLCASSRDLTSGSSGELFFGEGSRLTVL.

The chain links TRBV3-1 to TRBJ1-2; 11 bases map to TRBD1. V lost 5 bases to trimming and J lost 8 bases; unmatched junction nucleotides: 10. Germline loops: CDR1 LGHDT, CDR2 YNNKEL (reference sequence). This CDR3 spans 15 amino acids. CDR3 sequence (DNA): TGTGCCAGCAGCACCCGGGACAGGGGGGGAGGAGGCTACACCTTC. As protein: CASSTRDRGGGGYTF.

This clonotype was detected ten times or more. This sequence joins TRBV12-3 or TRBV12-4 and TRBJ2-5, with 16 bases lining up with TRBD2. V shed 6 bases, J shed 5 bases, and the junction held 6 bases outside the gene matches. The CDR3 totals 16 residues. The CDR3 DNA is TGTGCCAGCAGCGGGACTAGCGGGAGGGCCGGTGAGACCCAGTACTTC. Translated, it gives CASSGTSGRAGETQYF.

This clonotype was observed a few times. The chain is built from TRBV5-1 and TRBJ2-7, with 8 nucleotides matching TRBD1. Looked up from germline, CDR1 is SGHRS and CDR2 is YFSETQ. The CDR3 extends over 15 amino acids. The trim removed 3 bases at V and 5 bases at J, leaving 10 bases unmatched. CDR3 amino acids: CASSYRTGRQNEQYV. For the CDR3, the DNA is TGCGCCAGCAGCTACCGGACAGGGCGGCAAAACGAGCAGTACGTC.

This sequence joins TRBV20-1 and TRBJ2-1; 8 bases fit TRBD2. The CDR3 runs 13 residues. Per the germline V gene, CDR1 is DFQATT and CDR2 is SNEGSKA (reference sequence). V was pared by 8 bases and J by 3 bases, with 6 bases of the junction left unmatched. CDR3 loop: CSRRGRNYNEQFF. CDR3 sequence (DNA): TGCAGTCGTCGCGGGAGGAACTACAATGAGCAGTTCTTC.